Listed below are T cell receptor beta chains from one sample, sequenced in a study of immune evolution from preneoplasia to lung adenocarcinoma. Method: immunoSEQ multiplex PCR; TCRdb's copy keeps in-frame clones and lacks some. Among more than 10,000 clones listed, over 60% were seen once. The material sequenced was FFPE normal lung tissue adjacent to the tumor. The receptors were gathered from a person aged 55 to 69 with lung adenocarcinoma. Some clones in this sample may be carry-over from other donors' samples. The conserved cysteine and the conserved F or W are not part of the CDR3 here. The order of the fields is V gene, J gene, CDR3 protein.

V: TRBV6-6
J: TRBJ2-6
CDR3: ASSAGGAGGANVLT

V: TRBV2
J: TRBJ1-5
CDR3: ASSADSGQPQH

V: TRBV28
J: TRBJ2-5
CDR3: ATGEGGPQETQY

V: TRBV6-1
J: TRBJ1-5
CDR3: ASSKEVSNQPQH

V: TRBV6-5
J: TRBJ1-2
CDR3: ASNPTPNYGYT

V: TRBV5-4
J: TRBJ2-5
CDR3: ASSIISLQETQY

V: TRBV9
J: TRBJ2-1
CDR3: ASSGPSGEQF

V: TRBV10-2
J: TRBJ1-5
CDR3: ASSDSFNQPQH

V: TRBV7-2
J: TRBJ2-3
CDR3: ASSLNGGPDTQY

V: TRBV19
J: TRBJ2-2
CDR3: ASSMLDTGELF

V: TRBV30
J: TRBJ2-7
CDR3: AWGISYEQY

V: TRBV2
J: TRBJ1-2
CDR3: ASVRSYGYT

V: TRBV11-3
J: TRBJ2-3
CDR3: ASRYTDTQY

V: TRBV2
J: TRBJ2-2
CDR3: ASNWGTGELF

V: TRBV7-9
J: TRBJ1-2
CDR3: ASSQTGPYGYT

V: TRBV19
J: TRBJ1-2
CDR3: ASSIDGRLNYGYT

V: TRBV27
J: TRBJ1-3
CDR3: ASSPTSGTAGNTIY

V: TRBV18
J: TRBJ2-1
CDR3: ASSEGLADYNEQF

V: TRBV30
J: TRBJ2-1
CDR3: AWWDRGEQF

V: TRBV5-8
J: TRBJ2-7
CDR3: ASSPLRVLYEQY